This T cell receptor beta chain was documented in a study of shared clonotypes between healthy human individuals. Profiling relied on immunoSEQ multiplex PCR, and the TCRdb table lists in-frame clones only, not all of them. This table has 2 million or so clones, approximately 95% appearing once. The V gene's germline CDR1 is SGHRS and CDR2 YFSETQ. The trim removed 2 bases at V and 6 bases at J, leaving 8 bases unmatched. The CDR3 length is 15 residues. The source material was naive CD4+ T cells sorted from blood. The sample's subset: CD45RA+ positively selected. The rearrangement joins TRBV5-1 to TRBJ2-1; 7 positions match TRBD2. The clonotype was recovered from a man aged 18-30 years in good health. This chain's CDR3 is CASSFGGTTINEQFF. CDR3 sequence (DNA): TGCGCCAGCAGCTTTGGAGGGACTACAATCAATGAGCAGTTCTTC.